These T cell receptor beta chains were read from a single sample in a study of tumour-infiltrating T cells in Burkitt lymphoma. Method: immunoSEQ multiplex PCR; TCRdb's copy keeps in-frame clones and lacks some. The sample holds under 2,000 clones, roughly 13% seen once. The specimen was tumor tissue. The receptors were sampled from a human donor with Burkitt lymphoma. CDR3s include the opening cysteine and the closing phenylalanine or tryptophan. Each record gives: J gene, D gene, CDR3 length, V gene, clone size, CDR3 protein, CDR3 DNA. The D gene is left open where the match is weak. Expanded clones get a size class; other rows say once, few or many, or leave the size out.

TRBJ2-3 TRBD2 14 TRBV2 few CASRWIGGWDTQYF TGTGCCAGCAGGTGGATCGGGGGGTGGGATACGCAGTATTTT
TRBJ2-2 NA 15 TRBV6-5 few CASSYSRANTGELFF TGTGCCAGCAGTTACTCGAGGGCGAACACCGGGGAGCTGTTTTTT
TRBJ2-1 TRBD2 15 TRBV6-6 few CASSRGTSGGDEQFF TGTGCCAGCAGCAGAGGGACTAGCGGGGGAGATGAGCAGTTCTTC
TRBJ1-6 TRBD1 17 TRBV28 NA CASSLWWTGIGNSPLHF TGTGCCAGCAGTTTATGGTGGACAGGGATAGGTAATTCACCCCTCCACTTT
TRBJ2-6 NA 17 TRBV11-2 NA CASSLVAYNSGANVLTF TGTGCCAGCAGCTTAGTCGCGTACAACTCTGGGGCCAACGTCCTGACTTTC
TRBJ1-1 NA 12 TRBV29-1 NA CSVGPGNTEAFF TGCAGCGTTGGTCCAGGGAACACTGAAGCTTTCTTT
TRBJ2-1 TRBD2 16 TRBV7-9 few CASSRPTSSAYNEQFF TGTGCCAGCAGCCGTCCGACTAGCAGCGCCTACAATGAGCAGTTCTTC
TRBJ1-2 NA 15 TRBV4-1 few CASSQAPSRDYGYTF TGCGCCAGCAGCCAAGCCCCTTCCAGGGACTATGGCTACACCTTC
TRBJ2-7 NA 18 TRBV5-3 NA CARSQTETAQGTTYEQYF TGTGCCAGAAGCCAGACCGAAACAGCACAGGGGACTACGTACGAGCAGTACTTC
TRBJ1-3 NA 15 TRBV27 NA CASSSQGRPGNTIYF TGTGCCAGCAGTTCCCAGGGGCGACCGGGAAACACCATATATTTT
TRBJ1-4 NA 14 TRBV5-6 few CASSFGQTNEKLFF TGTGCCAGCAGCTTCGGACAGACTAATGAAAAACTGTTTTTT
TRBJ1-2 NA 16 TRBV14 once CASSQDRVGYDYGYTF TGTGCCAGCAGCCAAGATCGGGTTGGCTATGACTATGGCTACACCTTC
TRBJ2-1 TRBD2 18 TRBV12-5 few CASGLALLGGSEDNEQFF TGTGCTAGTGGTTTGGCCCTCCTCGGCGGGAGTGAAGACAATGAGCAGTTCTTC
TRBJ1-2 NA 13 TRBV5-5 few CASSLMDNYGYTF TGTGCCAGCAGCTTGATGGACAACTATGGCTACACCTTC
TRBJ2-3 NA 18 TRBV7-8 NA CASSLSRIVLWITDTQYF TGTGCCAGCAGCTTATCCCGGATCGTTCTTTGGATAACTGATACGCAGTATTTT
TRBJ1-2 TRBD1 11 TRBV25-1 NA CASGGTGDYTF TGTGCCAGCGGCGGGACAGGGGACTACACCTTC
TRBJ2-7 TRBD1 19 TRBV2 NA CASSVMRQGIPWGPYEQYF TGTGCCAGCAGTGTTATGAGACAGGGGATACCTTGGGGACCCTACGAGCAGTACTTC
TRBJ2-7 NA 13 TRBV2 NA CASSRLENYEQYF TGTGCCAGCAGTCGACTAGAAAACTACGAGCAGTACTTC
TRBJ2-1 NA 14 TRBV6-1 few CASSEWGAGNEQFF TGTGCCAGCAGTGAATGGGGGGCCGGCAATGAGCAGTTCTTC
TRBJ1-1 TRBD1 13 TRBV28 few CASSYIRDREAFF TGTGCCAGCAGTTATATCCGGGACAGAGAAGCTTTCTTT
TRBJ2-5 NA 13 TRBV29-1 NA CSATLTGGQTQYF TGCAGCGCAACCCTAACGGGGGGCCAGACCCAGTACTTC
TRBJ2-3 NA 16 TRBV18 few CASSLGTPTPTDTQYF TGTGCCAGCTCACTGGGGACTCCCACTCCCACAGATACGCAGTATTTT
TRBJ2-3 TRBD2 18 TRBV10-3 few CAISATGTSGVPTDTQYF TGTGCCATCAGTGCCACCGGGACTAGCGGGGTACCCACAGATACGCAGTATTTT
TRBJ1-3 NA 14 TRBV27 NA CASSFQGAGNIIYF TGTGCCAGCAGTTTTCAAGGGGCTGGAAACATCATATATTTT
TRBJ2-3 NA 11 TRBV6-6 few CASSSTPTQYF TGTGCCAGCAGCTCCACACCAACCCAGTATTTT
TRBJ2-7 NA 15 TRBV19 few CASSIGTEIFYEQYF TGTGCCAGTAGTATAGGGACAGAGATCTTCTACGAGCAGTACTTC
TRBJ2-7 NA 12 TRBV4-1 NA CASSPRGYEQYF TGCGCCAGCAGCCCCAGGGGTTACGAGCAGTACTTC
TRBJ1-2 NA 13 TRBV7-9 NA CASSLVALYGYTF TGTGCCAGCAGCTTAGTGGCACTCTATGGCTACACCTTC
TRBJ2-5 TRBD2 15 TRBV6-5 NA CASSWSLAGGETQYF TGTGCCAGCAGTTGGAGTCTAGCGGGCGGGGAGACCCAGTACTTC
TRBJ1-3 NA 17 TRBV15 NA CATSRDAGSRVGNTIYF TGTGCCACCAGCAGAGATGCGGGGTCACGGGTTGGAAACACCATATATTTT
TRBJ2-3 NA 13 TRBV7-9 few CASGQGSTDTQYF TGTGCCAGCGGGCAGGGGAGCACAGATACGCAGTATTTT
TRBJ2-5 NA 11 TRBV2 NA CASSEARTQYF TGTGCCAGCAGTGAGGCGCGGACCCAGTACTTC
TRBJ1-3 NA 19 TRBV7-8 few CASSLGTIRDPGIGNTIYF TGTGCCAGCAGCTTAGGAACGATAAGAGACCCAGGGATTGGAAACACCATATATTTT
TRBJ1-3 TRBD1 14 TRBV5-1 NA CASSGQGTGNTIYF TGCGCCAGCAGCGGACAGGGTACTGGAAACACCATATATTTT
TRBJ2-1 TRBD2 15 TRBV10-1 few CASSEWFSGDNEQFF TGCGCCAGCAGTGAGTGGTTTAGCGGGGACAATGAGCAGTTCTTC
TRBJ1-6 TRBD1 16 TRBV15 NA CATSRGTGPALTPLHF TGTGCCACCAGCAGAGGGACAGGGCCGGCCCTGACACCCCTCCACTTT
TRBJ1-6 TRBD1 15 TRBV5-1 few CASSFSDRGGSPLHF TGCGCCAGCAGCTTTTCCGACAGGGGGGGATCACCCCTCCACTTT
TRBJ1-3 TRBD1 15 TRBV5-1 NA CASSWTGGLGNTIYF TGCGCCAGCAGCTGGACAGGGGGACTTGGAAACACCATATATTTT
TRBJ1-2 NA 19 TRBV4-1 few CASSQGGRMSGRPNYGYTF TGCGCCAGCAGCCAAGGGGGGAGGATGTCGGGCAGGCCTAACTATGGCTACACCTTC
TRBJ1-6 NA 15 TRBV5-4 few CASSLHAFYNSPLHF TGTGCCAGCAGCTTACACGCGTTTTATAATTCACCCCTCCACTTT
TRBJ2-7 NA 14 TRBV7-2 few CASSYSGHFYEQYF TGTGCTAGCAGCTATTCGGGACACTTCTACGAGCAGTACTTC
TRBJ1-4 NA 16 TRBV5-1 few CASSSLRAGADEKLFF TGCGCCAGCAGCTCCCTTAGAGCTGGGGCGGATGAAAAACTGTTTTTT
TRBJ1-4 NA 12 TRBV7-9 NA CASSLGQEKLFF TGTGCCAGCAGCTTAGGACAGGAAAAACTGTTTTTT
TRBJ1-2 TRBD1 15 TRBV14 NA CASSQRTGVVYGYTF TGTGCCAGCAGCCAGCGAACAGGGGTGGTCTATGGCTACACCTTC
TRBJ2-3 TRBD2 17 TRBV27 few CASSLPGAGDGSDTQYF TGTGCCAGCAGTTTACCGGGCGCGGGAGATGGATCAGATACGCAGTATTTT
TRBJ2-7 NA 11 TRBV20-1 few CSARERWEQYF TGCAGTGCCCGAGAACGGTGGGAGCAGTACTTC
TRBJ1-2 TRBD1 15 TRBV28 NA CASSTIDRGDYGYTF TGTGCCAGCAGTACGATCGACAGGGGGGACTATGGCTACACCTTC
TRBJ2-1 NA 13 TRBV4-3 NA CASSQEYMVEQFF TGCGCCAGCAGCCAAGAGTATATGGTTGAGCAGTTCTTC
TRBJ2-2 NA 13 TRBV19 NA CASMVGGPGELFF TGTGCCAGTATGGTTGGCGGACCCGGGGAGCTGTTTTTT